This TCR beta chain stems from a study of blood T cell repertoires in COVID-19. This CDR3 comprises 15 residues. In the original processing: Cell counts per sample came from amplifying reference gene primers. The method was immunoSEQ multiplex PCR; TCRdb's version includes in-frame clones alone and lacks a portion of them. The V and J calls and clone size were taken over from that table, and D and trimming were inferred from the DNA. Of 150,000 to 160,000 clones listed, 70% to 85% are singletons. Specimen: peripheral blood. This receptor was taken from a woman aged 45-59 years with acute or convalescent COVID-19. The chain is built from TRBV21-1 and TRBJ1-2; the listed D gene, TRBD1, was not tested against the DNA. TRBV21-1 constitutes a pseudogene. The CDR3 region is CASSLTTDSYYGYTF. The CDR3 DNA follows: TGTGCCAGCAGCCTAACCACGGACAGTTACTATGGCTACACCTTC.